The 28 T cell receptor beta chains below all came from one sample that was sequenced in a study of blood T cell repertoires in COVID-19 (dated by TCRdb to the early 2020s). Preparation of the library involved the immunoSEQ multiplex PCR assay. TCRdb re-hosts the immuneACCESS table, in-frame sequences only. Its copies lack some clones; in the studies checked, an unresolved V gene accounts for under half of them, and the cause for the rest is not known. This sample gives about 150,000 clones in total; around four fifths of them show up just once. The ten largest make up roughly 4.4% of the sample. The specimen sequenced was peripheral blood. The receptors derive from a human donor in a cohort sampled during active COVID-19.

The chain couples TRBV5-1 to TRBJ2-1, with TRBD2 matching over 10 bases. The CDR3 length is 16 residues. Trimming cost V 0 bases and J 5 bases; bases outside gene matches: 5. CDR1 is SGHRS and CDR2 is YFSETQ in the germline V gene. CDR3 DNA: TGCGCCAGCAGCTTGGTCCTAGCGGGAGCCGACAATGAGCAGTTCTTC. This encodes CASSLVLAGADNEQFF. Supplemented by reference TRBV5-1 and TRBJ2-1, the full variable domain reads KAGVTQTPRYLIKTRGQQVTLSCSPISGHRSVSWYQQTPGQGLQFLFEYFSETQRNKGNFPGRFSGRQFSNSRSEMNVSTLELGDSALYLCASSLVLAGADNEQFFGPGTRLTVL.

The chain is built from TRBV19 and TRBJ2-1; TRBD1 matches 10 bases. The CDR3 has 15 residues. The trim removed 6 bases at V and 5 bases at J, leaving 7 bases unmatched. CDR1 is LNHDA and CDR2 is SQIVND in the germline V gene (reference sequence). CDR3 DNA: TGTGCCAGTAGAAAGGGGGGACAGGGGCACAATGAGCAGTTCTTC. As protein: CASRKGGQGHNEQFF.

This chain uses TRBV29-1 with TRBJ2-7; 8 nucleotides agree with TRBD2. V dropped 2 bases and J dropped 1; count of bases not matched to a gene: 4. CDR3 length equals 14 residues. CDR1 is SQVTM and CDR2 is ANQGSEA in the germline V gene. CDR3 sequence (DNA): TGCAGCGTTGAAACAGCGGGGGATTCCTACGAGCAGTACGTC. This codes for CSVETAGDSYEQYV.

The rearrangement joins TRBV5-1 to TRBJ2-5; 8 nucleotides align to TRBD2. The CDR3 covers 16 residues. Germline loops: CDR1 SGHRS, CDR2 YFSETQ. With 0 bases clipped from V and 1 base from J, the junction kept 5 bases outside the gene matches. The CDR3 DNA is TGCGCCAGCAGCTTGGCCTTAGCGGGGCCCCAAGAGACCCAGTACTTC. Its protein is CASSLALAGPQETQYF. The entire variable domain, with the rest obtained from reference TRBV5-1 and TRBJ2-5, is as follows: KAGVTQTPRYLIKTRGQQVTLSCSPISGHRSVSWYQQTPGQGLQFLFEYFSETQRNKGNFPGRFSGRQFSNSRSEMNVSTLELGDSALYLCASSLALAGPQETQYFGPGTRLLVL.

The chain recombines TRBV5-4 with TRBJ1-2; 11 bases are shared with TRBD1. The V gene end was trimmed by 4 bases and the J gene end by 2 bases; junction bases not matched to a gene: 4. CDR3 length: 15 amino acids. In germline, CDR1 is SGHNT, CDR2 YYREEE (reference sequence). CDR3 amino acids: CASSLRDRGNYGYTF. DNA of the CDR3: TGTGCCAGCAGCCTCCGGGACAGGGGGAACTATGGCTACACCTTC.

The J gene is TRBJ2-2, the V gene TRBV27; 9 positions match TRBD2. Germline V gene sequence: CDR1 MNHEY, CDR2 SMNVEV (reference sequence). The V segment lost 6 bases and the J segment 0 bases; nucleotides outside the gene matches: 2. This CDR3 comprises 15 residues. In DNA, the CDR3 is TGTGCCAGCAGATTAGCGGGAGCGAACACCGGGGAGCTGTTTTTT. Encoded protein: CASRLAGANTGELFF.

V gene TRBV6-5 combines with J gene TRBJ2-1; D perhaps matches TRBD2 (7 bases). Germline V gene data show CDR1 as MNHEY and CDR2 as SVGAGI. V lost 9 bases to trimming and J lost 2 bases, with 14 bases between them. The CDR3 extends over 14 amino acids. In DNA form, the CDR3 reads TGTGCCAGTAGGAAAGGGGGGGCCTACAATGAGCAGTTCTTC. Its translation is CASRKGGAYNEQFF.

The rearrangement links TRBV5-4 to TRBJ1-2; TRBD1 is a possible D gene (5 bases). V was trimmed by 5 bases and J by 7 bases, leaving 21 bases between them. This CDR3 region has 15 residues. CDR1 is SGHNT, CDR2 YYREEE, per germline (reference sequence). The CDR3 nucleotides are TGTGCCAGCAGTCCTCCTGACAGCCCCAACGGTGGCTACACCTTC. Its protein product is CASSPPDSPNGGYTF.

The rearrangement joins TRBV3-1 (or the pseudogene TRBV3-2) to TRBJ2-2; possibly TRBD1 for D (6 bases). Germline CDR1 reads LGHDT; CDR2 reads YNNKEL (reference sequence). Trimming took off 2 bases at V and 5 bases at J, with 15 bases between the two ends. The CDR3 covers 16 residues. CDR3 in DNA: TGTGCCAGCAGCCAAAGGGTGGGGGCGGTAACCGGGGAGCTGTTTTTT. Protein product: CASSQRVGAVTGELFF.

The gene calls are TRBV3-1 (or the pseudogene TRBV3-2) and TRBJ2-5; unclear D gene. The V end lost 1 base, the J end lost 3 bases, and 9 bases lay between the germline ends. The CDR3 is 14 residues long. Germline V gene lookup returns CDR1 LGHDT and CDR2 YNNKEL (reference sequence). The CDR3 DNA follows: TGTGCCAGCAGCCAAGGAGGCCGGGAAGAGACCCAGTACTTC. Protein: CASSQGGREETQYF.

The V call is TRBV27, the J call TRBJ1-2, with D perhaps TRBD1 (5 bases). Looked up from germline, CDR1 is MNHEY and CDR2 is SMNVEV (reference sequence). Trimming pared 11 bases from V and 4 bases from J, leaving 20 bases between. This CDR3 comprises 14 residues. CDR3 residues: CAAGQPGGSYGYTF. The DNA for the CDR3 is TGTGCCGCAGGCCAACCGGGGGGGTCCTATGGCTACACCTTC.

CDR3 in amino acids: CASGQLVVTDTQYF. CDR3 coding DNA: TGTGCCAGCGGACAGCTTGTTGTAACAGATACGCAGTATTTT. The chain is built from TRBV2 and TRBJ2-3; D might be TRBD1 (6 bases). The CDR3 runs 14 residues. V lost 8 bases and J 3 bases, leaving 15 bases between the germline ends. The germline V gene has CDR1 SNHLY and CDR2 FYNNEI.

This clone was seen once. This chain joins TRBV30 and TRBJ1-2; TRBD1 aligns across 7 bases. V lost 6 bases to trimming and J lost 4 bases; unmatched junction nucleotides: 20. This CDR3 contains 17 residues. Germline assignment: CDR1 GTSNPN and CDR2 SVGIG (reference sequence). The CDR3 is CACIIRDRYTRPYGYTF. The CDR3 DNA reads TGTGCCTGTATAATCCGGGACAGATACACCAGACCCTATGGCTACACCTTC.

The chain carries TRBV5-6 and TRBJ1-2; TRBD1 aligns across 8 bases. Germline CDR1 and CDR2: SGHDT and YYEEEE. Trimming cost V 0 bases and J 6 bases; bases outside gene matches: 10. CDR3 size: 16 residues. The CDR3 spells CASSLDGQGGADGYTF. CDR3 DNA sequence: TGTGCCAGCAGCTTGGATGGACAGGGCGGTGCGGATGGCTACACCTTC.

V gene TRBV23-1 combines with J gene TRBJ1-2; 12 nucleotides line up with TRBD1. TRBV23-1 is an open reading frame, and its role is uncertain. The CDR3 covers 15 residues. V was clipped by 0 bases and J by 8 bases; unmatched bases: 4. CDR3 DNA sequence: TGCGCCAGCAGTCAATCGGGACAGGGGGCGCACGGCTACACCTTC. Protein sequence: CASSQSGQGAHGYTF.

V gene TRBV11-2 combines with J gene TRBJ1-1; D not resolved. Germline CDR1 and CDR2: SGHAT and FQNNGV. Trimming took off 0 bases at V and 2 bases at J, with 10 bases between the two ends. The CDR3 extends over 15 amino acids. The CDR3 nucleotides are TGTGCCAGCAGCTTAGATCTTAGCTCCAACACTGAAGCTTTCTTT. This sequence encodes CASSLDLSSNTEAFF. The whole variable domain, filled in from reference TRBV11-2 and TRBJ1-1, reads EAGVAQSPRYKIIEKRQSVAFWCNPISGHATLYWYQQILGQGPKLLIQFQNNGVVDDSQLPKDRFSAERLKGVDSTLKIQPAKLEDSAVYLCASSLDLSSNTEAFFGQGTRLTVV.

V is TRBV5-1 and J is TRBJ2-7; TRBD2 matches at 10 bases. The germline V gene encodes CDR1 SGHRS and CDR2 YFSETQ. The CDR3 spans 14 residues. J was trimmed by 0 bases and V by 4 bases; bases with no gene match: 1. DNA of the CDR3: TGCGCCAGCAGCCCTAGCGGGAGCTCCTACGAGCAGTACGTC. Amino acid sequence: CASSPSGSSYEQYV.

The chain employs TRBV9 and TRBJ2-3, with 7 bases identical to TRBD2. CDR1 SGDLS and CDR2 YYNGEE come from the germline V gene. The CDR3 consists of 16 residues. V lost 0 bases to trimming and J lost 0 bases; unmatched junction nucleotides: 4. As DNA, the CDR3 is TGTGCCAGCAGCGTAGACTTGGGGGGGAGCACAGATACGCAGTATTTT. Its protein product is CASSVDLGGSTDTQYF.

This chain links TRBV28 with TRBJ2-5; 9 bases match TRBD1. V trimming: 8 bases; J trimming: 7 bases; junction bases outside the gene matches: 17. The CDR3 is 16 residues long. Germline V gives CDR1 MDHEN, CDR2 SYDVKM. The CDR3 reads CASGLSGTGSGGTQYF. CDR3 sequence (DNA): TGTGCCAGCGGCCTATCCGGGACAGGGTCGGGTGGGACCCAGTACTTC.

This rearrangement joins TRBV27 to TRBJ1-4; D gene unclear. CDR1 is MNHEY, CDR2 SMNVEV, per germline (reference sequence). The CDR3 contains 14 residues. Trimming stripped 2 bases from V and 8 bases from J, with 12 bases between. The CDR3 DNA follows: TGTGCCAGCAGTTTAAGCCTAAACGGGGAAAAACTGTTTTTT. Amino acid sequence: CASSLSLNGEKLFF.

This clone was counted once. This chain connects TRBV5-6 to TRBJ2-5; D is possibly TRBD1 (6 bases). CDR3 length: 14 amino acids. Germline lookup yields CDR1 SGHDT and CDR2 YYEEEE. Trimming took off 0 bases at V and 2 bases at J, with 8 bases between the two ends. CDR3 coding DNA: TGTGCCAGCAGCTTGGTCGGGACACAAGAGACCCAGTACTTC. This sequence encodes CASSLVGTQETQYF.

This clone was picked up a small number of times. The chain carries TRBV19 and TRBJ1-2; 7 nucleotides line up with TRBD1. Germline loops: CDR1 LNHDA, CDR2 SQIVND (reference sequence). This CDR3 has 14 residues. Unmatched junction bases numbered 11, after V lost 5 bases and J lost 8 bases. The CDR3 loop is CASSPRQGNLGYTF. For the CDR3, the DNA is TGTGCCAGTAGTCCAAGACAGGGAAATCTGGGCTACACCTTC.

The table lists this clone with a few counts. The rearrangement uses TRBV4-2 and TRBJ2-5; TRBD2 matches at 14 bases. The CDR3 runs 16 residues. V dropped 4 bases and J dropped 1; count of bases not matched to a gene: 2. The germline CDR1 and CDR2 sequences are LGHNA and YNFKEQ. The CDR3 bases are TGTGCCAGCAGCCTGACTAGCGGGGGGGCCCAAGAGACCCAGTACTTC. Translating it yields CASSLTSGGAQETQYF.

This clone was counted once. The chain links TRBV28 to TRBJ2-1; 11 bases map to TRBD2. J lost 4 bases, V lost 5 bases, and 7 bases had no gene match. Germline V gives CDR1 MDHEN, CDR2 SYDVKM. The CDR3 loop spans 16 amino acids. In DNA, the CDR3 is TGTGCCAGCAGTGTGTCTAGCGGGGGGTCTTACAATGAGCAGTTCTTC. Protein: CASSVSSGGSYNEQFF.

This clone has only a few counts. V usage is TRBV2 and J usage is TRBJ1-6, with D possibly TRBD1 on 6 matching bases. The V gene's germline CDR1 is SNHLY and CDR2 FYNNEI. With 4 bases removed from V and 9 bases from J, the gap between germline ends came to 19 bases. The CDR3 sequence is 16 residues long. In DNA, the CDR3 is TGTGCCAGCAGTGGAGCCGAGAGGGGGTTTGGTTCACCCCTCCACTTT. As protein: CASSGAERGFGSPLHF.

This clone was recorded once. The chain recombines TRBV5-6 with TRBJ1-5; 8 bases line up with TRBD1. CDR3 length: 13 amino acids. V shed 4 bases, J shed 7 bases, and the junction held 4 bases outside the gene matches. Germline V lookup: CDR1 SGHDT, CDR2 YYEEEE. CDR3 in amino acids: CASSGRTGQPQHF. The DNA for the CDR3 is TGTGCCAGCAGCGGCCGGACAGGGCAGCCCCAGCATTTT.

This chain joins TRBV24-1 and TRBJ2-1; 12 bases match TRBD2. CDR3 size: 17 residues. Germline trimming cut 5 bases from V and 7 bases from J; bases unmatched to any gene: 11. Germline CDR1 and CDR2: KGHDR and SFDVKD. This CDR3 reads CATSVGIGLAGSNEQFF. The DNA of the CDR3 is TGTGCCACCAGTGTGGGAATAGGACTAGCGGGGAGTAATGAGCAGTTCTTC.

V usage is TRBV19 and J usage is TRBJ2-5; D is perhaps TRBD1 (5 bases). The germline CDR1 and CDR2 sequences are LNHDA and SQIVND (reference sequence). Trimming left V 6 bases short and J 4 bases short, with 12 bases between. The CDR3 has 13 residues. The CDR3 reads CASSWQGGETQYF. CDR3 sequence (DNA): TGTGCCAGTAGCTGGCAGGGTGGAGAGACCCAGTACTTC. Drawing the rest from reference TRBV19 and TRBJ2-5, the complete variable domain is DGGITQSPKYLFRKEGQNVTLSCEQNLNHDAMYWYRQDPGQGLRLIYYSQIVNDFQKGDIAEGYSVSREKKESFPLTVTSAQKNPTAFYLCASSWQGGETQYFGPGTRLLVL.